The 2 T cell receptor beta chains listed next were all sequenced from one sample in a study of T cell responses to AZD1222 COVID-19 vaccine. Profiling relied on immunoSEQ multiplex PCR, and the TCRdb table lists in-frame clones only, not all of them. Among over 60,000 clones, 70% to 90% were seen once, and the ten largest hold around 4.8%. Source: peripheral blood, taken 28 days after the second dose of the MenACWY control vaccine. Source of these receptors: an adult who received the MenACWY meningococcal vaccine as a control.

The table lists this clone with a count of one. This chain links TRBV7-8 with TRBJ1-5, with 8 bases lining up with TRBD1. The CDR3 has 17 residues. Germline V gene data show CDR1 as SGHVS and CDR2 as FQNEAQ. Trimming removed 5 bases from V and 0 bases from J; junction bases left unmatched: 9. CDR3: CASSPWTGPYSNQPQHF. CDR3 DNA: TGTGCCAGCAGCCCTTGGACAGGGCCCTATAGCAATCAGCCCCAGCATTTT.

This clone occurred a few times. This chain joins TRBV27 and TRBJ2-7; D remains unclear. The CDR3 contains 17 residues. V gave up 5 bases and J gave up 0 bases, with 20 bases separating them. The germline V gene encodes CDR1 MNHEY and CDR2 SMNVEV (reference sequence). CDR3 sequence reads: CASSTPKGNLSSYEQYF. CDR3 bases: TGTGCCAGCAGTACCCCGAAAGGGAACCTGAGCTCCTACGAGCAGTACTTC.